Each of the 2 T cell receptor beta chains below was sequenced from the same sample in a study of T cell responses to AZD1222 COVID-19 vaccine. Sequencing used immunoSEQ multiplex PCR; TCRdb keeps in-frame clones, though not all of them. The sample carries approximately 170,000 clones, 80% to 90% recorded once. Here the sequenced sample was peripheral blood, taken on day 0 of AZD1222 vaccination. All receptors come from an adult in good health.

The chain carries TRBV5-1 and TRBJ1-2; maybe TRBD1 (5 bases). CDR3 length: 16 amino acids. Trimming removed 0 bases at V and 3 bases at J, with 15 bases between. Germline values: CDR1 SGHRS, CDR2 YFSETQ. The CDR3 loop reads CASSLGGTREDYGYTF. CDR3 nucleotide sequence: TGCGCCAGCAGCTTGGGTGGGACCCGGGAGGACTATGGCTACACCTTC.

This clone has just a few counts. The genes are TRBV7-3 and TRBJ2-1; 15 nucleotides align to TRBD2. The CDR3 is 15 amino acids. Trimming took 5 bases from V and 7 from J; bases not matched to a gene: 3. The germline V gene has CDR1 SGHTA and CDR2 FQGTGA. CDR3 DNA: TGTGCCAGCAGCCCTGGGACTAGCGGGGGGAATGAGCAGTTCTTC. Protein sequence: CASSPGTSGGNEQFF.